What follows is one TCR beta chain and its context. The antigen is unknown. The data belong to a study of cytomegalovirus exposure and HLA in healthy donors. Findings and caveats of the study: V- and J-gene trimming in TCR beta was tied to a missense DCLRE1C variant by an analysis performed later. Most TCR sequences proved rare, with some public TCRs found in many donors.

Primers: 60 Vbeta forward and 13 Jbeta reverse. The repertoire was sequenced with immunoSEQ multiplex PCR; TCRdb's copy has only in-frame clones and lacks some. This sample has some 140,000 clones, with roughly 70% found just once. This sequence originates from a man aged 35 to 55 in good health and CMV-seronegative. The sequenced material came from PBMCs.

The CDR3 here is CASSLKAGEDTQYF. The CDR3 bases are TGTGCCAGCAGCTTGAAAGCGGGAGAAGATACGCAGTATTTT. The V gene is TRBV7-3, the J gene TRBJ2-3; 8 bases align to TRBD2. Unmatched junction bases numbered 4, after V lost 3 bases and J lost 5 bases. The germline gives CDR1 SGHTA, CDR2 FQGTGA. This CDR3 spans 14 amino acids.